These T cell receptor beta chains were read from a single sample in a study of blood T cell repertoires in COVID-19. TCRdb keeps only in-frame clones here, not all; method: immunoSEQ multiplex PCR. The table has some 57,000 clones, approximately 85% seen once. What was sequenced was peripheral blood. The receptors here all came from a human donor in a cohort sampled during active COVID-19. Each CDR3 is given with its conserved first and last residue. D genes are given only for firm matches. Clone sizes are given selectively: once, few, many, or a class where the clone is expanded.

V: TRBV18; D: TRBD1; J: TRBJ2-7; size: -; DNA: TGTGCCAGCTCTGCTGGACAGGTCGACGAGCAGTACTTC; CDR3: CASSAGQVDEQYF
V: TRBV19; D: -; J: TRBJ2-5; size: few; DNA: TGTGCCAGTAGTATAGATAGCGGCCCACATATGGGCCAAGAGACCCAGTACTTC; CDR3: CASSIDSGPHMGQETQYF
V: TRBV21-1; D: -; J: TRBJ2-4; size: -; DNA: TGTGCCAGCAGGGGACAGGGGACTGTAGCCAAAAACATTCAGTACTTC; CDR3: CASRGQGTVAKNIQYF
V: TRBV24-1; D: -; J: TRBJ2-2; size: -; DNA: TGTGCCACCCAGTCGGGGGGCGCGGGCACCGGGGAGCTGTTTTTT; CDR3: CATQSGGAGTGELFF
V: TRBV28; D: -; J: TRBJ1-5; size: -; DNA: TGTGCCAGCAGGACCGGAGGGAGCAATCAGCCCCAGCATTTT; CDR3: CASRTGGSNQPQHF
V: TRBV2; D: -; J: TRBJ1-4; size: -; DNA: TGTGCCAGCAGGTTGGCTGAAAAACTGTTTTTT; CDR3: CASRLAEKLFF
V: TRBV30; D: -; J: TRBJ2-7; size: -; DNA: TGTGCCTGGAGTGTTTCGGGGATCACCAACGAGCAGTACTTC; CDR3: CAWSVSGITNEQYF
V: TRBV28; D: -; J: TRBJ2-3; size: -; DNA: TGTGCCAACGCGGAGCGAACCACAGATACGCAGTATTTT; CDR3: CANAERTTDTQYF
V: TRBV10-3; D: TRBD2; J: TRBJ2-7; size: -; DNA: TGTGCCATCAGTGCCGCACTAGCGGGAGTAGGGAACGAGCAGTACTTC; CDR3: CAISAALAGVGNEQYF
V: TRBV6-2/TRBV6-3; D: TRBD2; J: TRBJ2-1; size: -; DNA: TGTGCCAGCAGTGGAGGGACTAGCGGGAGGCATGAGCAGTTCTTC; CDR3: CASSGGTSGRHEQFF
V: TRBV24-1; D: -; J: TRBJ2-1; size: -; DNA: TGTGCCACCAGTGATTTTATCGGGGAGTTGGGTCAGGATGAGCAGTTCTTC; CDR3: CATSDFIGELGQDEQFF
V: TRBV25-1; D: TRBD2; J: TRBJ2-1; size: -; DNA: TGTGCCAGCAGTGAAGCGGGAGGCTCCTACAATGAGCAGTTCTTC; CDR3: CASSEAGGSYNEQFF
V: TRBV6-2/TRBV6-3; D: -; J: TRBJ2-7; size: -; DNA: TGTGCCAGCAGTTACCGAAGACGGAGCTCCTACGAGCAGTACTTC; CDR3: CASSYRRRSSYEQYF
V: TRBV3-1/TRBV3-2; D: TRBD1; J: TRBJ1-1; size: -; DNA: TGTGCCAGCCCTCTCGACAGGGAAACTGAAGCTTTCTTT; CDR3: CASPLDRETEAFF
V: TRBV28; D: -; J: TRBJ1-6; size: -; DNA: TGTGCCAGCAGTCCAGGATCCTCCTATAATTCACCCCTCCACTTT; CDR3: CASSPGSSYNSPLHF
V: TRBV29-1; D: -; J: TRBJ1-1; size: -; DNA: TGCAGCGTCGGACAGCAGAACACTGAAGCTTTCTTT; CDR3: CSVGQQNTEAFF
V: TRBV7-6; D: TRBD2; J: TRBJ2-3; size: -; DNA: TGTGCCAGCAGCACAGCAGGGACTAGCGGGACAGATACGCAGTATTTT; CDR3: CASSTAGTSGTDTQYF
V: TRBV2; D: TRBD1; J: TRBJ2-5; size: -; DNA: TGTGCCAGCAGTGAACGGACAGGGGGAGAGACCCAGTACTTC; CDR3: CASSERTGGETQYF
V: TRBV10-3; D: -; J: TRBJ1-2; size: -; DNA: TGTGCCATCAGTGGTAGTTCTGGCTACACCTTC; CDR3: CAISGSSGYTF
V: TRBV10-3; D: TRBD1; J: TRBJ1-2; size: -; DNA: TGTGCCACTAAACTTACAGGGGCTAACTATGGCTACACCTTC; CDR3: CATKLTGANYGYTF
V: TRBV18; D: TRBD2; J: TRBJ2-3; size: -; DNA: TGTGCCAGCTCACCAACCGGGACTAGCGGCACAGATACGCAGTATTTT; CDR3: CASSPTGTSGTDTQYF
V: TRBV24-1; D: -; J: TRBJ2-2; size: -; DNA: TGTGCCACCAGTGGACAAAACTTCAACACCGGGGAGCTGTTTTTT; CDR3: CATSGQNFNTGELFF
V: TRBV7-2; D: -; J: TRBJ2-5; size: -; DNA: TGTGCCACCCAATGGGTTATGGGGGCCCAAGAGACCCAGTACTTC; CDR3: CATQWVMGAQETQYF
V: TRBV2; D: TRBD2; J: TRBJ2-5; size: -; DNA: TGTGCCAGCATCGTGACTAGCGGAGCCCCTCAAGGGACCCAGTACTTC; CDR3: CASIVTSGAPQGTQYF
V: TRBV28; D: -; J: TRBJ2-5; size: -; DNA: TGTGCCAGCAGTTTAGGCAAGACCCAGTACTTC; CDR3: CASSLGKTQYF
V: TRBV6-2/TRBV6-3; D: -; J: TRBJ2-6; size: -; DNA: TGTGCCAGCAGTCAAGACAGGTACACTAACGTCCTGACTTTC; CDR3: CASSQDRYTNVLTF
V: TRBV19; D: -; J: TRBJ2-2; size: -; DNA: TGTGCCAGTTCAGAACCGAACACCGGGGAGCTGTTTTTT; CDR3: CASSEPNTGELFF
V: TRBV7-9; D: TRBD1; J: TRBJ2-2; size: -; DNA: TGTGCCAGCAGGCACAGTCCCGGGACAGGAGACACCGGGGAGCTGTTTTTT; CDR3: CASRHSPGTGDTGELFF
V: TRBV2; D: -; J: TRBJ2-1; size: -; DNA: TGTGCCAGCCAACTTTACAATGAGCAGTTCTTC; CDR3: CASQLYNEQFF
V: TRBV11-2; D: TRBD1; J: TRBJ1-6; size: -; DNA: TGTGCCAGCAGACGTCCGGGACAGTATAATTCACCCCTCCACTTT; CDR3: CASRRPGQYNSPLHF
V: TRBV7-9; D: -; J: TRBJ1-4; size: -; DNA: TGTGCCAGCAGCTTAGAGCGAAGTGAAAAACTGTTTTTT; CDR3: CASSLERSEKLFF
V: TRBV9; D: TRBD2; J: TRBJ2-1; size: -; DNA: TGTGCCAGCAGCGTAGATAGCGGGAGGGTACGAGGGAATGAGCAGTTCTTC; CDR3: CASSVDSGRVRGNEQFF
V: TRBV2; D: -; J: TRBJ1-6; size: few; DNA: TGTGCCAGCAAGCCAGGTTTATTGTATAATTCACCCCTCCACTTT; CDR3: CASKPGLLYNSPLHF
V: TRBV2; D: -; J: TRBJ1-5; size: -; DNA: TGTGCCAGTCAACTGGACAAATATCAGCCCCAGCATTTT; CDR3: CASQLDKYQPQHF
V: TRBV19; D: -; J: TRBJ1-5; size: -; DNA: TGTGCCAGTAGTATGGTCGGGAGTGAGCCCCAGCATTTT; CDR3: CASSMVGSEPQHF
V: TRBV10-2; D: -; J: TRBJ1-5; size: -; DNA: TGCGCCAGCAGTCCCCGGGGGGATCAGCCCCAGCATTTT; CDR3: CASSPRGDQPQHF
V: TRBV5-1; D: -; J: TRBJ2-2; size: -; DNA: TGCGCCAGCAGCTTGGACAGGGAAGGCGGGGAGCTGTTTTTT; CDR3: CASSLDREGGELFF
V: TRBV21-1; D: -; J: TRBJ2-7; size: -; DNA: TGTGCCAGCAGCAAGTTCCTAGCGAGGTACGAGCAGTACTTC; CDR3: CASSKFLARYEQYF
V: TRBV28; D: -; J: TRBJ1-5; size: -; DNA: TGTGCCAGCACTTCATACGGGACACATAATCAGCCCCAGCATTTT; CDR3: CASTSYGTHNQPQHF
V: TRBV7-8; D: TRBD1; J: TRBJ2-5; size: -; DNA: TGTGCCAGCAGCCTCCAGGGGGTCCAAGAGACCCAGTACTTC; CDR3: CASSLQGVQETQYF
V: TRBV7-8; D: TRBD2; J: TRBJ2-1; size: -; DNA: TGTGCCAGCAGCATGGACCTAGCGGGAGAAATATACAATGAGCAGTTCTTC; CDR3: CASSMDLAGEIYNEQFF
V: TRBV3-1/TRBV3-2; D: TRBD2; J: TRBJ2-5; size: -; DNA: TGTGCCAGCAGCCACCCGTTTCAGAAGCGGGAACGACAAGAGACCCAGTACTTC; CDR3: CASSHPFQKRERQETQYF
V: TRBV4-2; D: -; J: TRBJ1-1; size: -; DNA: TGTGCCAGCAGCCAACAATCTGGAGTGGTAGCTTTCTTT; CDR3: CASSQQSGVVAFF
V: TRBV5-1; D: TRBD1; J: TRBJ2-6; size: -; DNA: TGCGCCAGCAGCACAGGGGGCACCGGGGCCAACGTCCTGACTTTC; CDR3: CASSTGGTGANVLTF